The 12 T cell receptor beta chains below all came from one sample that was sequenced in a study of T cells in Graves' hyperthyroidism and ophthalmopathy. Amplification of TCR beta CDR3 regions was performed using RNA transcripts as template. First-round RT-PCR targeting the TCR CDR3 was performed with the HTBI primer set. TCRdb recomputed calls from the multiplex PCR reads with MiXCR, one row per CDR3 protein. In the table there are hundreds of thousands of distinct CDR3 sequences, about 14% of which are singletons. What was sequenced was blood. The receptors here all came from a woman in her 50s with Graves' ophthalmopathy.

In this sample, this clonotype turned up many times. This sequence joins TRBV7-9 and TRBJ2-6; D call uncertain. Deletions cut 3 bases from V and 0 bases from J, with 6 bases between. Germline V gene sequence: CDR1 SEHNR, CDR2 FQNEAQ (reference sequence). The CDR3 extends over 15 amino acids. The CDR3 here is CASSFRVSGANVLTF. Here the CDR3 DNA reads TGTGCCAGCAGCTTCAGAGTCTCTGGGGCCAACGTCCTGACTTTC.

This clonotype has at least ten counts. The chain has TRBV12-3 or TRBV12-4 and TRBJ2-3; D call uncertain. The CDR3 has 15 amino acids. With 2 bases removed from V and 0 bases from J, the gap between germline ends came to 9 bases. The CDR3 is CASSLRSDSTDTQYF. The CDR3 DNA follows: TGTGCCAGCAGTTTAAGGTCAGACAGCACAGATACGCAGTATTTT.

This clonotype was detected many times. The chain links TRBV7-9 to TRBJ1-1; a weak D match, TRBD1 (5 bases). V dropped 5 bases and J dropped 5 bases, with 15 bases sitting between them. The CDR3 totals 14 residues. Germline CDR1 SEHNR, CDR2 FQNEAQ (reference sequence). The CDR3 DNA is TGTGCCAGCAGCCCGATGGGACTTCATACTGAAGCTTTCTTT. Protein sequence: CASSPMGLHTEAFF.

The V gene is TRBV19, the J gene TRBJ1-5; maybe TRBD1 (6 bases). The CDR3 spans 12 residues. Germline loops: CDR1 LNHDA, CDR2 SQIVND (reference sequence). The V gene lost 6 bases and the J gene lost 5 bases, with 8 bases spanning the gap. The CDR3 DNA reads as TGTGCCAGTAGGAAGGGGGATCAGCCCCAGCATTTT. Amino acid sequence: CASRKGDQPQHF.

This sequence joins TRBV7-9 and TRBJ2-5, with 9 positions matching TRBD1. Germline values: CDR1 SEHNR, CDR2 FQNEAQ (reference sequence). The J segment lost 5 bases and the V segment lost 5 bases, leaving 9 bases of the junction unmatched. The CDR3 is made up of 15 amino acids. The CDR3 loop reads CASSPPGQGMETQYF. CDR3 DNA sequence: TGTGCCAGCAGCCCCCCGGGACAGGGAATGGAGACCCAGTACTTC.

This clonotype was counted a few times. This chain links TRBV28 with TRBJ2-4; possibly TRBD1 or TRBD2 for D (5 bases each). The CDR3 has 18 residues. V was trimmed by 4 bases and J by 1 base, leaving 20 bases between them. Germline V CDR1 and CDR2: MDHEN, SYDVKM. CDR3 sequence reads: CASSSPGRGSWAKNIQYF. In DNA form, the CDR3 reads TGTGCCAGCAGTTCCCCGGGACGAGGCTCATGGGCCAAAAACATTCAGTACTTC.

This clonotype was seen a single time. It is likely a read error, because the conserved phenylalanine at the end of the CDR3 is missing. The chain joins TRBV15 to TRBJ2-3, with 7 bases identical to TRBD1. The junction had 2 bases not matched to a gene; V was cut back by 4 bases and J by 1 base. The CDR3 runs to 14 residues. CDR1 is LNHNV, CDR2 YYDKDF, per germline (reference sequence). In nucleotides, the CDR3 is TGTGCCACCAGCACGACAGGGCGCACAGATACGCAGTATCTT. Encoded protein: CATSTTGRTDTQYL.

This chain connects TRBV28 to TRBJ1-3; 9 nucleotides align to TRBD1. The CDR3 is 17 residues long. The V and J ends lost 7 bases and 1 base, in that order; junction bases with no gene match: 11. Germline V gives CDR1 MDHEN, CDR2 SYDVKM. CDR3: CASNRDRDSLSGNTIYF. CDR3 DNA sequence: TGTGCCAGCAACCGGGACAGGGACAGTCTTTCTGGAAACACCATATATTTT.

This clonotype was picked up a small number of times. The rearrangement joins TRBV20-1 to TRBJ2-7; D not certain. CDR1 and CDR2 from the germline V gene are DFQATT and SNEGSKA (reference sequence). This CDR3 contains 13 residues. Trimming pared 6 bases from V and 6 bases from J, leaving 18 bases between. CDR3: CSAHDGVKVEQYF. The DNA for the CDR3 is TGCAGTGCCCACGATGGGGTTAAAGTCGAGCAGTACTTC.

The V call is TRBV27, the J call TRBJ1-5, with no clear D. Germline CDR1 and CDR2: MNHEY and SMNVEV (reference sequence). V was shortened by 10 bases and J by 1 base, with 11 bases between the two germline ends. CDR3 length equals 13 residues. The CDR3 region has the DNA TGTGCCACAGGAGTCCGAAGCAATCAGCCCCAGCATTTT. Protein sequence: CATGVRSNQPQHF.

This clonotype occurred many times. The chain is built from TRBV28 and TRBJ2-1; TRBD1 agrees at 9 bases. Germline CDR1 reads MDHEN; CDR2 reads SYDVKM. Unmatched junction bases numbered 14, after V lost 9 bases and J lost 8 bases. The CDR3 is 15 amino acids. The DNA for the CDR3 is TGTGCCAGTTATTCCGGGACAGGGATGGCTCATGAGCAGTTCTTC. Residues: CASYSGTGMAHEQFF.

The rearrangement joins TRBV10-3 to TRBJ2-1; 9 positions agree with TRBD2. Germline V lookup: CDR1 ENHRY, CDR2 SYGVKD. The V segment lost 3 bases and the J segment 4 bases; nucleotides outside the gene matches: 10. The CDR3 loop spans 17 amino acids. The CDR3: CAISDSPEREVYNEQFF. The DNA for the CDR3 is TGTGCCATCAGTGATTCCCCAGAGCGGGAGGTGTACAATGAGCAGTTCTTC.